The clone carrying this T cell receptor beta chain appeared a single time. No antigen is known for it. Germline CDR1 reads LGHNT; CDR2 reads FRNRAP. Deletions cut 6 bases from V and 4 bases from J, with 16 bases between. The CDR3 is 15 amino acids. The data belong to a study of long-term antiretroviral therapy in people with HIV. At the survey level, the v3.0 immunoSEQ assay was run. Sequencing aimed at roughly 40,000-50,000 T-cell genomes per sample. Profiling relied on immunoSEQ multiplex PCR, and the TCRdb table lists in-frame clones only, not all of them. Seen here are fewer than 35,000 clones, about 97% observed once, and the top ten hold 2.9%. Held in samples before DNA extraction were roughly 1-10 million cryopreserved PBMC. Notes on the study in general: Blood dates from 2004 to 2017, possibly under older ART regimens. Repertoire dominance by clones expanded before ART was seen at all time points.

J is TRBJ1-3 and V is TRBV12-5, with D perhaps TRBD1 (6 bases). Specimen: unsorted PBMCs, collected 6.9 years after starting antiretroviral therapy. The receptor comes from a man aged 25 to 40 with HIV. CDR3 sequence: CASGALNRVGNTIYF. In DNA, the CDR3 is TGTGCTAGTGGGGCCCTAAACAGGGTGGGAAACACCATATATTTT.